This TCR beta chain was identified in a study of cytomegalovirus exposure and HLA in healthy donors. PCR involved 60 Vbeta and 13 Jbeta primers. Some clones are missing from TCRdb's copy, which holds only in-frame ones; the method was immunoSEQ multiplex PCR. The sample carries 73,000 or so clones, roughly 73% recorded once. The CDR3 length is 15 residues. The germline V gene has CDR1 LGHNA and CDR2 YSLEER. V was trimmed by 0 bases and J by 6 bases, leaving 14 bases between them. General study points: Links to common viral pathogens appeared, in a later analysis, for several of the most significant clusters. Indistinguishable V segments, including TRBV6-2 and TRBV6-3, were excluded. The study flagged 150 to 200 TCR beta chains as cytomegalovirus-associated. In a later analysis, most CMV-associated TCR beta chains appeared HLA-restricted.

Remarks on this clone: Its antigen is still unknown.

J is TRBJ1-1 and V is TRBV4-3; D gene ambiguous. Sequenced input: PBMCs. The TCR originated in a woman aged 40 to 50 in good health and CMV-seropositive. Here the CDR3 reads CASSQEVRFGAEAFF. The CDR3, as DNA: TGCGCCAGCAGCCAAGAGGTCAGGTTTGGCGCTGAAGCTTTCTTT.